This T cell receptor (beta chain) came from a study of spatial heterogeneity in lung cancer. General study results and limits: Counts of expanded alpha and beta TCRs within tumors tracked the tumor nonsynonymous mutation count.

This clonotype was seen more than once but under ten times. Its target is unknown. Deletions cut 9 bases from V and 0 bases from J, with 15 bases between. CDR1 and CDR2 (germline): LNHDA, SQIVND (reference sequence). The CDR3 extends over 15 amino acids. TCRdb reanalysed the 5' RACE reads using MiXCR and keeps one entry per CDR3 protein. The data contain several hundred distinct CDR3 sequences, roughly 15% of them singletons. Time point given: sample taken at primary tumor resection. Whole RNA, which was extracted from tumor, nontumor lung tissue or frozen PBMC, was sequenced without any cell sorting. The TCR was taken from a male donor with early-stage non-small cell lung cancer. Sequencing used lung tumor tissue, obtained at surgery. The rearrangement links TRBV19 to TRBJ2-1; no firm D call. CDR3 in amino acids: CASRGDTSSYNEQFF. The CDR3 DNA follows: TGTGCCAGCCGAGGTGACACGAGCTCCTACAATGAGCAGTTCTTC.